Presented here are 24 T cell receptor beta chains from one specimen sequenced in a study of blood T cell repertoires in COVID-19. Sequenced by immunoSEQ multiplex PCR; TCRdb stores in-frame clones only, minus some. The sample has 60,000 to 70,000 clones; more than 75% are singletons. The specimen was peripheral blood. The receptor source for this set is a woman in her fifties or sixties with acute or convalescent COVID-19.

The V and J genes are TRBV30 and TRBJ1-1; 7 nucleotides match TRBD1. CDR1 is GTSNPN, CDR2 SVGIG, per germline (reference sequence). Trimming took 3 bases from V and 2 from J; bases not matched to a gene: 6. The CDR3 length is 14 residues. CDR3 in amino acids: CAWRQDRINTEAFF. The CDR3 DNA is TGTGCCTGGAGACAGGACAGGATCAACACTGAAGCTTTCTTT.

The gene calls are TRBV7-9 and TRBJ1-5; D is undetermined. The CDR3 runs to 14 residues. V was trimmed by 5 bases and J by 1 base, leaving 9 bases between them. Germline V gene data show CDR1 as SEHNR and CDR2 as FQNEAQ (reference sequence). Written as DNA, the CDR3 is TGTGCCAGCAGCCGGACGGGGAGCAATCAGCCCCAGCATTTT. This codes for CASSRTGSNQPQHF.

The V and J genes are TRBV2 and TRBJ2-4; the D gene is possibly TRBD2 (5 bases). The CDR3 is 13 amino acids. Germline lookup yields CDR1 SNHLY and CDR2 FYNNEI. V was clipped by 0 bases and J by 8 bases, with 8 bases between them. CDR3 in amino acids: CASSEARVDIQYF. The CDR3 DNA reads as TGTGCCAGCAGTGAAGCGCGGGTGGACATTCAGTACTTC.

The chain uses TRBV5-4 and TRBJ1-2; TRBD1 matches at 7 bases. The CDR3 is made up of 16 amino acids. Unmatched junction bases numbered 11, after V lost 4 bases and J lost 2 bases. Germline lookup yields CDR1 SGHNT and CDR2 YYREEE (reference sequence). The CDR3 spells CASSPTNRDSNYGYTF. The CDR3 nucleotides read TGTGCCAGCAGCCCTACAAACCGGGACAGCAACTATGGCTACACCTTC.

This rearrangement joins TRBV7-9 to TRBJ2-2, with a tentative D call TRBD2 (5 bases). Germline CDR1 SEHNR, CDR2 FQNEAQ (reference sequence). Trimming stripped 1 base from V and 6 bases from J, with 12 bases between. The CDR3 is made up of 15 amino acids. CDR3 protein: CASSLDPGLPGELFF. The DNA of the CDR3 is TGTGCCAGCAGCTTAGATCCGGGGTTGCCCGGGGAGCTGTTTTTT.

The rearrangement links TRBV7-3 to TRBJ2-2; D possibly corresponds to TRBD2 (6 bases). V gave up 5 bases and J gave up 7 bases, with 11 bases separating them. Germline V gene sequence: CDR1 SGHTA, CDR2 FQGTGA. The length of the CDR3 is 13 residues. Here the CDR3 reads CASSPAGGGELFF. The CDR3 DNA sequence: TGTGCCAGCAGCCCGGCCGGGGGCGGGGAGCTGTTTTTT.

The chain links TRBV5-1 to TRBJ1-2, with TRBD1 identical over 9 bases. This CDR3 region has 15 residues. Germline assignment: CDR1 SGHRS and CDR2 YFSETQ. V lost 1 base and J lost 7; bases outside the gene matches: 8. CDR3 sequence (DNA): TGCGCCAGCAGCTTGAGGACAGGGGATCCTCTTGGCTACACCTTC. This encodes CASSLRTGDPLGYTF.

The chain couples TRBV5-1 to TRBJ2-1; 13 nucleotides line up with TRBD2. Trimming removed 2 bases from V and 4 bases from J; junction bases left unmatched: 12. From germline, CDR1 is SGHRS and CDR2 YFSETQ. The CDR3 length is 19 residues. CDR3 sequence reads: CASSFPGGTSGNQYNEQFF. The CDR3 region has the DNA TGCGCCAGCAGCTTTCCCGGAGGGACTAGCGGGAATCAATACAATGAGCAGTTCTTC.

CDR3 coding DNA: TGTGCCACCAGTGATCCAACCGAGGGGGGCAATCAGCCCCAGCATTTT. Its protein product is CATSDPTEGGNQPQHF. V is TRBV24-1 and J is TRBJ1-5, with a possible D match to TRBD1 (6 bases). Deletions cut 3 bases from V and 2 bases from J, with 13 bases between. The CDR3 contains 16 residues. From germline, CDR1 is KGHDR and CDR2 SFDVKD.

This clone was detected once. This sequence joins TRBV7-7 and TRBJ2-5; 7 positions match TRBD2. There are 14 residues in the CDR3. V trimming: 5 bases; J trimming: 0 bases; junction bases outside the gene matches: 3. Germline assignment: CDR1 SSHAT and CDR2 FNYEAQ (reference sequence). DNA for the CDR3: TGTGCCAGCAGCCTTGGGACTAACCAAGAGACCCAGTACTTC. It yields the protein CASSLGTNQETQYF.

This chain's CDR3 is CASSQTPGQNYGYTF. In nucleotides, the CDR3 is TGTGCCAGCAGCCAGACCCCGGGACAAAACTATGGCTACACCTTC. V usage is TRBV3-1 (or the pseudogene TRBV3-2) and J usage is TRBJ1-2; weak D call: TRBD1 (6 bases). Between the trimmed V and J ends, which lost 3 bases and 2 bases, there was a span of 13 bases. The CDR3 spans 15 residues. From germline, CDR1 is LGHDT and CDR2 YNNKEL (reference sequence).

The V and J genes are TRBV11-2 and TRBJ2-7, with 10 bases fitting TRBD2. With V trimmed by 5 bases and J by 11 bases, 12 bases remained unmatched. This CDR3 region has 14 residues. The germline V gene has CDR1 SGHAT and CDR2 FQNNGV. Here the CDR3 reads CASSPNTGTSVKYV. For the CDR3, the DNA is TGTGCCAGCAGCCCGAACACCGGGACTAGCGTCAAGTACGTC.

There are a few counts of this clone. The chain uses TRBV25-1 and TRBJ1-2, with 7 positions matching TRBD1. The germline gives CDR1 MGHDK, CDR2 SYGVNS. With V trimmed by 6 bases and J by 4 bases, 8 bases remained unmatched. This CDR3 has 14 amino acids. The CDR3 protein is CASSHRGQLYGYTF. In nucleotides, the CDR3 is TGTGCCAGCAGCCACCGGGGACAGCTCTATGGCTACACCTTC.

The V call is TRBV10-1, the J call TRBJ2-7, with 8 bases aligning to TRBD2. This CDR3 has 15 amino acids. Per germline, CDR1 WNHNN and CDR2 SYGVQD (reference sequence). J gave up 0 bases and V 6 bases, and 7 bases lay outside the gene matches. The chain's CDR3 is CASRTPREASYEQYV. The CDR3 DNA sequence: TGCGCCAGCAGGACCCCGCGGGAGGCCTCCTACGAGCAGTACGTC.

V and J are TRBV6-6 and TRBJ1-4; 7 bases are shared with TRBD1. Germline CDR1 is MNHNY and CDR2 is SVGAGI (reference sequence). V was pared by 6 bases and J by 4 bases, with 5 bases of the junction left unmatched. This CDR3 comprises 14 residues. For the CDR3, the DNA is TGTGCCAGCAGGATGGGACAGATTAATGAAAAACTGTTTTTT. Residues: CASRMGQINEKLFF.

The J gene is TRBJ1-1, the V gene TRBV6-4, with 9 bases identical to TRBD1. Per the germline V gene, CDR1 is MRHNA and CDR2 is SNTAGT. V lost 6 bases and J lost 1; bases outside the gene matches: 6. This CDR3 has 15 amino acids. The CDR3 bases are TGTGCCAGCAGGCAGACAGGGGGAGGGAACACTGAAGCTTTCTTT. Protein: CASRQTGGGNTEAFF.

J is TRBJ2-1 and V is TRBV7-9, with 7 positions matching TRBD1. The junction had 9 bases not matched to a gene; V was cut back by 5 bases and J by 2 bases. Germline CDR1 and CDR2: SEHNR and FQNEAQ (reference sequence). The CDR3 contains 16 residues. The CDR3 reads CASSNRQGQAYNEQFF. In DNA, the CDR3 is TGTGCCAGCAGCAATAGACAGGGTCAGGCCTACAATGAGCAGTTCTTC.

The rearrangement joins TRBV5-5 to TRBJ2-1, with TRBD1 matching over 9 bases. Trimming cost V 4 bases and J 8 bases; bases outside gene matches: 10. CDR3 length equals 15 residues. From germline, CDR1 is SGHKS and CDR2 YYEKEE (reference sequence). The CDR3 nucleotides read TGTGCCAGCAGCCCTGGGACAGGGTTTAGCGATGAGCAGTTCTTC. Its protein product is CASSPGTGFSDEQFF.

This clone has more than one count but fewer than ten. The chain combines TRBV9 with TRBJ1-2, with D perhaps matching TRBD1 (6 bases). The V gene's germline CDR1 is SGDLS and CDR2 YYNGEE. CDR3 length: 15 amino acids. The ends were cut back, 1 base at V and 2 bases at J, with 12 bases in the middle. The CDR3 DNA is TGTGCCAGCAGCGTAAGTCCAGGGGAGAACTATGGCTACACCTTC. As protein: CASSVSPGENYGYTF. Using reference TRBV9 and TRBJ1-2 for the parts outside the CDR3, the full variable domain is DSGVTQTPKHLITATGQRVTLRCSPRSGDLSVYWYQQSLDQGLQFLIQYYNGEERAKGNILERFSAQQFPDLHSELNLSSLELGDSALYFCASSVSPGENYGYTFGSGTRLTVV.

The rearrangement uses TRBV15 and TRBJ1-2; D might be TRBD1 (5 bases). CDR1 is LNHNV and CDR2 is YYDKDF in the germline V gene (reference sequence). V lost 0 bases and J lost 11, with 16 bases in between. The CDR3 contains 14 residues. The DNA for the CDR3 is TGTGCCACCAGCAGAGATCGCGGGGCATACGGGTACACCTTC. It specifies CATSRDRGAYGYTF.

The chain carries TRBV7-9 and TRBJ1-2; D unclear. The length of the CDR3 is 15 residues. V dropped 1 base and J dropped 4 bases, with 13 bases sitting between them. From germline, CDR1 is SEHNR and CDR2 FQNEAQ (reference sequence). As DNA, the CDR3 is TGTGCCAGCAGCTTAGAGCGGGCCGCCGGCTATGGCTACACCTTC. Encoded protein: CASSLERAAGYGYTF.

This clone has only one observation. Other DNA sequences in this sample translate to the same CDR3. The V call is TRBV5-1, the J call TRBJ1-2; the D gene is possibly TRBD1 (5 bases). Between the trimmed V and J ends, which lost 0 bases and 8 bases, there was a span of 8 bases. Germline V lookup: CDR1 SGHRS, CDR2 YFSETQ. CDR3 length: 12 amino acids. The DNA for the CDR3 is TGCGCCAGCAGCTTGGCAGGGTACGGCTACACCTTC. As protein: CASSLAGYGYTF.

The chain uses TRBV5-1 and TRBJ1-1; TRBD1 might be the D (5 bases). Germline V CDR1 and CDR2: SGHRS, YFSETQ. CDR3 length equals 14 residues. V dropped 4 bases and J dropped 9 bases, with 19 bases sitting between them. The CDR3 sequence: CASSETLSRGKAFF. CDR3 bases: TGCGCCAGCAGCGAAACTCTAAGTCGGGGGAAAGCTTTCTTT.

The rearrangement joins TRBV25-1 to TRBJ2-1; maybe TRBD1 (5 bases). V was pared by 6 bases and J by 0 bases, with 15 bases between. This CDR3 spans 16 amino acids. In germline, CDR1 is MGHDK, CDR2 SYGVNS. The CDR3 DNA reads TGTGCCAGCAGCCTTACAGGTTCAAGCTCCTACAATGAGCAGTTCTTC. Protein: CASSLTGSSSYNEQFF.